The present T cell receptor beta chain was sequenced within a study of spatial heterogeneity in lung cancer. On the study more broadly: More than eight raw reads, on average, carried each unique TCR and UMI combination.

Trimming at V came to 4 bases and at J to 4 bases, leaving 6 bases not matched to a gene. The CDR3 runs to 15 residues. The V gene's germline CDR1 is SGHTA and CDR2 FQGNSA. General study points: Blood contained ubiquitous expanded tumor TCRs more at resection than at follow-up.

This clonotype was detected only a few times. The antigen is unknown. TCRdb reanalysed the 5' RACE reads using MiXCR and keeps one entry per CDR3 protein. The sample lists 60,000 to 90,000 distinct CDR3 sequences, about an eighth seen once, with 7.2% in the top ten. Described time point: sample taken at primary tumor resection. The sequenced material consisted of unsorted whole RNA from tumor, nontumor lung or frozen PBMC. The chain couples TRBV7-2 to TRBJ2-5, with 10 bases matching TRBD2. The clonotype originates from a male donor with early-stage non-small cell lung cancer. Sequencing used PBMCs, obtained at surgery. CDR3 amino acids: CASSYARLAGETQYF. Written as DNA, the CDR3 is TGTGCCAGCAGCTATGCAAGACTAGCGGGAGAGACCCAGTACTTC.